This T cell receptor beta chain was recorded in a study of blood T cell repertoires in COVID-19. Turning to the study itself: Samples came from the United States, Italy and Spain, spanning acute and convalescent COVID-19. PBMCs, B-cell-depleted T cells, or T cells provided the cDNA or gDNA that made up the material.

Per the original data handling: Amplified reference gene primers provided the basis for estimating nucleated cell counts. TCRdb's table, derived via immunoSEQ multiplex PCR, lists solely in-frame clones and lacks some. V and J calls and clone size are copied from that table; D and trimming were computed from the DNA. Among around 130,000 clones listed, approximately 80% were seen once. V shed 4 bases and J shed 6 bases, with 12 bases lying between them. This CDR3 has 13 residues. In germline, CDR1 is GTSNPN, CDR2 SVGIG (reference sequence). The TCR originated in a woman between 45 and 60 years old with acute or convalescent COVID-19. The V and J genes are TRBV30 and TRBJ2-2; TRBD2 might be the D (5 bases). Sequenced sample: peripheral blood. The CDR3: CAWTQTRSGELFF. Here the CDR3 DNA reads TGTGCCTGGACCCAAACTAGGTCCGGGGAGCTGTTTTTT.